The next 5 T cell receptor beta chains were all read from a single sample in a study of cytomegalovirus exposure and HLA in healthy donors. PCR involved 60 Vbeta and 13 Jbeta primers. The assay was immunoSEQ multiplex PCR, and TCRdb's table has in-frame clones only and misses some. Found here are about 190,000 clones, almost 80% of them singletons; the top ten hold 1.6%. The sequenced material came from PBMCs. The receptors were gathered from a woman in her late teens or twenties in good health and CMV-seronegative.

This clone was detected a few times. The rearrangement uses TRBV7-7 and TRBJ1-1, with TRBD1 matching 7 bases. J was trimmed by 3 bases and V by 5 bases; bases with no gene match: 3. The CDR3 consists of 13 residues. In germline, CDR1 is SSHAT, CDR2 FNYEAQ (reference sequence). The CDR3 loop is CASSLDRDTEAFF. The DNA for the CDR3 is TGTGCCAGCAGCCTAGACAGGGACACTGAAGCTTTCTTT.

This rearrangement joins TRBV30 to TRBJ2-7; no definite D call. The DNA end favors TRBJ2-5, so the J call may be wrong. Looked up from germline, CDR1 is GTSNPN and CDR2 is SVGIG (reference sequence). CDR3 length: 13 residues. The CDR3 DNA reads as TGTGCCTGGAGTGTTGGAGTACAAGAGACCCAGTACTTC. It yields the protein CAWSVGVQETQYF.

The V gene is TRBV18, the J gene TRBJ1-5; 7 bases match TRBD1. The CDR3 totals 16 residues. Germline values: CDR1 KGHSH, CDR2 LQKENI. Unmatched junction bases numbered 5, after V lost 2 bases and J lost 1 base. The CDR3 region has the DNA TGTGCCAGCTCACCAGAGACAGGGTCCAGCAATCAGCCCCAGCATTTT. Protein sequence: CASSPETGSSNQPQHF.

The chain employs TRBV9 and TRBJ2-1; possibly TRBD2 for D (6 bases). The CDR3 has 15 residues. The germline V gene encodes CDR1 SGDLS and CDR2 YYNGEE. Trimming removed 1 base at V and 0 bases at J, with 8 bases between. The CDR3 here is CASSVSGGSYNEQFF. As DNA, the CDR3 is TGTGCCAGCAGCGTATCCGGGGGCTCCTACAATGAGCAGTTCTTC.

The sample holds a few counts of this clone. The rearrangement links TRBV28 to TRBJ2-1; maybe TRBD2 (6 bases). The CDR3 is 13 amino acids. Germline V gene data show CDR1 as MDHEN and CDR2 as SYDVKM. Trimming took 9 bases from V and 6 from J, leaving 15 bases between them. CDR3 loop: CASKGLPPNEQFF. The CDR3 coding sequence is TGTGCCAGTAAGGGACTTCCCCCCAATGAGCAGTTCTTC.